The table lists the clone carrying this T cell receptor beta chain with many counts. The germline V gene has CDR1 KGHSH and CDR2 LQKENI. V was shortened by 1 base and J by 2 bases, with 8 bases between the two germline ends. CDR3 size: 14 residues. The data were obtained in a study of T cells after yellow fever vaccination. TCRdb independently ran MiXCR on the 5' RACE reads; one entry per CDR3 protein. The table shows roughly 350,000 distinct CDR3 sequences, with over 3.5% occurring only once. The sequenced sample was PBMCs, obtained 5 days after the yellow fever booster vaccination. This TCR derives from a man aged 18 to 35 who received the YFV17D yellow fever vaccine. The chain employs TRBV18 and TRBJ1-1; D unresolved. DNA of the CDR3: TGTGCCAGCTCACCACTCACGGTAAACACTGAAGCTTTCTTT. Its protein product is CASSPLTVNTEAFF. The whole variable domain, remainder taken from reference TRBV18 and TRBJ1-1, is NAGVMQNPRHLVRRRGQEARLRCSPMKGHSHVYWYRQLPEEGLKFMVYLQKENIIDESGMPKERFSAEFPKEGPSILRIQQVVRGDSAAYFCASSPLTVNTEAFFGQGTRLTVV.